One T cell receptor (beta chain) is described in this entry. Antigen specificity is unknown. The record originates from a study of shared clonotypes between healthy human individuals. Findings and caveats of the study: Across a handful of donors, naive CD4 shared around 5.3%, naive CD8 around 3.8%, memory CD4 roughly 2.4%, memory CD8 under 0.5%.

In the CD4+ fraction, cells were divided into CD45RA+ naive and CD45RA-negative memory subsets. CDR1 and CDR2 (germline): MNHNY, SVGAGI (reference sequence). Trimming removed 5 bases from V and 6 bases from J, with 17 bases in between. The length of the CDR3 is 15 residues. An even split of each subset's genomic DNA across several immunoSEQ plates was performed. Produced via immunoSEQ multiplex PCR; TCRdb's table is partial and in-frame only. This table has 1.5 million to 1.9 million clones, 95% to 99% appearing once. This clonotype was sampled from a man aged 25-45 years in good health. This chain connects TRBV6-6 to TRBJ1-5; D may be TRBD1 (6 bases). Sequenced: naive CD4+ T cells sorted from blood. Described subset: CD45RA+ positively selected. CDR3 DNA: TGTGCCAGCAGTGCAAAACAGGGTTTCGGTCAGCCCCAGCATTTT. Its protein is CASSAKQGFGQPQHF.